This is a list of T cell receptor beta chains from one sample in a study of T cells in Graves' hyperthyroidism and ophthalmopathy. TCRdb independently ran MiXCR on the multiplex PCR reads; one entry per CDR3 protein. The sample lists 500,000 to 750,000 distinct CDR3 sequences, about 15% seen once, with around 6.6% in the top ten. The specimen sequenced was blood. The receptors here all came from a woman aged 25 to 39 with Graves' hyperthyroidism. The CDR3 runs from the conserved cysteine through the conserved F or W. The order of the fields is J gene, clone size, CDR3 length, D gene, V gene, CDR3 DNA, CDR3 protein. D genes are given only for firm matches. Clone size, where shown, is once, few, many, or a class for clones that have expanded.

TRBJ1-1	-	12	-	TRBV28	TGTGCCAGCAAGTTTCCGAACACTGAAGCTTTCTTT	CASKFPNTEAFF
TRBJ1-2	-	16	-	TRBV19	TGTGCCAGTAGTATAGAACAGGCCGGAATTAATTATGGCTACACCTTC	CASSIEQAGINYGYTF
TRBJ2-3	many	14	-	TRBV2	TGTGCCAGCAGTGCCAGGGGCCCCACAGATACGCAGTATTTT	CASSARGPTDTQYF
TRBJ1-1	-	13	-	TRBV5-1	TGCGCCAGCAGCTTGTTGGCGAACACTGAAGCTTTCTTT	CASSLLANTEAFF
TRBJ2-5	many	18	TRBD2	TRBV6-2/TRBV6-3	TGTGCCAGCAGTTATCCCCGCGGGAGGCTCGACCGCCTAAGAGACCAGTACTTC	CASSYPRGRLDRLRDQYF
TRBJ2-7	many	13	-	TRBV20-1	TGCAGTGCTAGGGCGCCCTCGCGGTACGAGCAGTACTTC	CSARAPSRYEQYF
TRBJ2-1	few	13	-	TRBV19	TGTGCCAGTAGCAGTCACAAGGGGGTTGTGCAGTTCTTC	CASSSHKGVVQFF
TRBJ1-2	-	17	-	TRBV18	TGTGCCAGCTCACCACGCTTATCCTCCATCGGTGTCTATGGCTACACCTTC	CASSPRLSSIGVYGYTF
TRBJ2-3	few	15	TRBD2	TRBV6-2/TRBV6-3	TGTGCCAGCGTAAATAGCGGGACCTACACAGATACGCAGTATTTT	CASVNSGTYTDTQYF
TRBJ2-3	many	14	-	TRBV20-1	TGCAGTGCTAGACGCGGAGAACCTGTCAATACGCAGTATTTT	CSARRGEPVNTQYF
TRBJ1-1	-	15	TRBD1	TRBV19	TGTGCCAGTAGGCGGGACAGGGAAGAGGTGGCTGAAGCTTTCTTT	CASRRDREEVAEAFF
TRBJ2-6	many	18	-	TRBV6-2/TRBV6-3	TGTGCCAGCAGTTACGACTCGTCCCGGTATTCTGGGGCCAACGTCCTGACTTTC	CASSYDSSRYSGANVLTF
TRBJ2-3	few	15	-	TRBV12-3/TRBV12-4	TGTGCCAGCACCTTAACAGGGTGGGGCACAGATACGCAGTATTTT	CASTLTGWGTDTQYF
TRBJ2-3	-	14	-	TRBV14	TGTGCCAGCAGCCAAGGGGTCCTAACAGATACGCAGTATTTT	CASSQGVLTDTQYF
TRBJ2-1	few	20	TRBD1	TRBV5-1	TGCGCCAGCAGCTTGGTCCCCGGACAGGGGGCAAGCGGGAGGAACAATGAGCAGTTCTTC	CASSLVPGQGASGRNNEQFF
TRBJ2-2	-	15	-	TRBV19	TGTGCCAGTAGTATCGCAGGGAGGAACACCGGGGAGCTGTTTTTT	CASSIAGRNTGELFF
TRBJ2-1	-	15	TRBD2	TRBV6-1	TGTGCCAGCAGTGAAATGGCGGGAGAGCACAATGAGCAGTTCTTC	CASSEMAGEHNEQFF
TRBJ1-1	-	14	-	TRBV5-4	TGTGCCAGCAGCCACACCGGGGCTCACACTGAAGCTTTCTTT	CASSHTGAHTEAFF
TRBJ1-2	-	14	-	TRBV4-2	TGTGCCAGCAGCCAAGAGTGGGGGGTAGAAGGCTACACCTTC	CASSQEWGVEGYTF
TRBJ2-3	many	15	-	TRBV11-3	TGTGCCAGCAGCTTAGGAGGAACCCGAGGGGATACGCAGTATTTT	CASSLGGTRGDTQYF
TRBJ2-1	few	19	TRBD2	TRBV4-2	TGTGCCAGCAGCCAAGATGCAAGGACTAGCGGGAGGTCCTATAATGAGCAGTTCTTC	CASSQDARTSGRSYNEQFF
TRBJ2-5	-	12	-	TRBV10-2	TGCGCCAGCAGTGAAGGGAGGGAGACCCAGTACTTC	CASSEGRETQYF
TRBJ1-4	-	15	-	TRBV7-9	TGTGCCAGCAGCCGAAGGACAGAGCCTAATGAAAAACTGTTTTTT	CASSRRTEPNEKLFF
TRBJ1-6	-	14	-	TRBV11-2	TGTGCCAGCAGCTTAGGGACGGAAAATTCACCCCTCCACTTT	CASSLGTENSPLHF
TRBJ2-1	many	15	TRBD2	TRBV11-1	TGTGCCAGCAGCCGCGGTCTAGCGGCCTACAATGAGCAGTTCTTC	CASSRGLAAYNEQFF